The rows below give T cell receptor beta chains drawn from one sample of a study of T cell changes during pregnancy in multiple sclerosis. Generated by immunoSEQ multiplex PCR, the TCRdb table keeps only in-frame clones and is missing some. The table lists about 71,000 clones, more than 80% of them singletons. Sequences were derived from peripheral blood, sampled in the third trimester of pregnancy. The receptors were sampled from a female donor with multiple sclerosis, enrolled in a pregnancy study. Each CDR3 is given with its conserved first and last residue. The D gene is left open where the match is weak. Size is stated for part of the rows, as once, few or many counts, or as a class when the clone is expanded.

j_call: TRBJ2-3
d_call: -
v_call: TRBV6-1
clone_size: -
cdr3_aa: CASSAYTGTDTQYF
cdr3_nt: TGTGCCAGCAGTGCTTATACAGGGACAGATACGCAGTATTTT

j_call: TRBJ2-3
d_call: -
v_call: TRBV9
clone_size: -
cdr3_aa: CASSVEGRNTDTQYF
cdr3_nt: TGTGCCAGCAGCGTAGAAGGGAGGAACACAGATACGCAGTATTTT

j_call: TRBJ2-4
d_call: TRBD2
v_call: TRBV28
clone_size: -
cdr3_aa: CASSSGPSGDIQYF
cdr3_nt: TGTGCCAGCAGTTCAGGGCCTAGCGGGGACATTCAGTACTTC

j_call: TRBJ1-5
d_call: -
v_call: TRBV7-9
clone_size: -
cdr3_aa: CASSLAQGRLDQPQHF
cdr3_nt: TGTGCCAGCAGCTTAGCCCAGGGAAGGTTGGATCAGCCCCAGCATTTT

j_call: TRBJ2-2
d_call: TRBD1
v_call: TRBV4-1
clone_size: -
cdr3_aa: CASNFYRGSNTGELFF
cdr3_nt: TGCGCCAGCAACTTCTACAGGGGGTCGAACACCGGGGAGCTGTTTTTT

j_call: TRBJ2-7
d_call: TRBD2
v_call: TRBV2
clone_size: -
cdr3_aa: CAASSGGSYEQYF
cdr3_nt: TGTGCCGCCTCTAGCGGGGGGAGCTACGAGCAGTACTTC

j_call: TRBJ1-4
d_call: -
v_call: TRBV30
clone_size: once
cdr3_aa: CAWGGGVRNEKLFF
cdr3_nt: TGTGCCTGGGGCGGGGGAGTTAGGAATGAAAAACTGTTTTTT

j_call: TRBJ2-4
d_call: -
v_call: TRBV6-5
clone_size: -
cdr3_aa: CASSPSRNIQYF
cdr3_nt: TGTGCCAGCAGTCCTTCTAGAAACATTCAGTACTTC

j_call: TRBJ2-1
d_call: TRBD1
v_call: TRBV5-1
clone_size: -
cdr3_aa: CASSFGTGVSNEQFF
cdr3_nt: TGCGCCAGCAGCTTCGGGACAGGGGTTAGCAATGAGCAGTTCTTC

j_call: TRBJ2-3
d_call: -
v_call: TRBV21-1
clone_size: -
cdr3_aa: CASSKGLAGYSTDTQYF
cdr3_nt: TGTGCCAGCAGCAAGGGACTAGCGGGATATTCCACAGATACGCAGTATTTT

j_call: TRBJ1-2
d_call: -
v_call: TRBV30
clone_size: -
cdr3_aa: CAILPGEGTSGYTF
cdr3_nt: TGTGCCATCTTGCCCGGGGAGGGGACATCTGGCTACACCTTC

j_call: TRBJ1-1
d_call: -
v_call: TRBV10-3
clone_size: few
cdr3_aa: CATQGIEDTEAFF
cdr3_nt: TGTGCCACCCAGGGGATTGAGGACACTGAAGCTTTCTTT

j_call: TRBJ2-2
d_call: TRBD2
v_call: TRBV7-6
clone_size: -
cdr3_aa: CASSLGGLAGVGELFF
cdr3_nt: TGTGCCAGCAGCTTAGGGGGACTAGCGGGAGTCGGGGAGCTGTTTTTT

j_call: TRBJ2-7
d_call: TRBD2
v_call: TRBV5-1
clone_size: -
cdr3_aa: CASTSGQSSYEQYF
cdr3_nt: TGCGCCAGCACTAGCGGCCAGAGCTCCTACGAGCAGTACTTC

j_call: TRBJ1-2
d_call: TRBD1
v_call: TRBV6-1
clone_size: once
cdr3_aa: CASSEQGAGGYTF
cdr3_nt: TGTGCCAGCAGTGAGCAGGGGGCGGGTGGCTACACCTTC

j_call: TRBJ2-4
d_call: -
v_call: TRBV28
clone_size: -
cdr3_aa: CAPEGTIKNIQYF
cdr3_nt: TGTGCCCCCGAGGGGACAATCAAAAACATTCAGTACTTC

j_call: TRBJ2-7
d_call: -
v_call: TRBV9
clone_size: -
cdr3_aa: CASSPDGLGSYEQYF
cdr3_nt: TGTGCCAGCAGCCCTGACGGGTTAGGTTCCTACGAGCAGTACTTC

j_call: TRBJ2-7
d_call: -
v_call: TRBV28
clone_size: -
cdr3_aa: CASSFGGGGQASYEQYF
cdr3_nt: TGTGCCAGCAGTTTCGGGGGAGGAGGACAGGCCTCCTACGAGCAGTACTTC

j_call: TRBJ2-5
d_call: -
v_call: TRBV28
clone_size: -
cdr3_aa: CASRRGGTTGQETQYF
cdr3_nt: TGTGCCAGCAGAAGGGGGGGCACTACCGGGCAAGAGACCCAGTACTTC

j_call: TRBJ1-1
d_call: -
v_call: TRBV4-1
clone_size: once
cdr3_aa: CASSHPPQGQQTEAFF
cdr3_nt: TGCGCCAGCAGCCACCCCCCCCAGGGGCAACAGACTGAAGCTTTCTTT

j_call: TRBJ2-7
d_call: -
v_call: TRBV11-2
clone_size: -
cdr3_aa: CASSKDSYEQYF
cdr3_nt: TGTGCCAGCAGCAAAGACAGCTACGAGCAGTACTTC

j_call: TRBJ2-3
d_call: TRBD2
v_call: TRBV28
clone_size: -
cdr3_aa: CASSSRTSGRHLLTDTQYF
cdr3_nt: TGTGCCAGCAGTTCACGGACTAGCGGGAGGCACCTTCTCACAGATACGCAGTATTTT

j_call: TRBJ2-3
d_call: -
v_call: TRBV29-1
clone_size: -
cdr3_aa: CSVDGVPHPDTQYF
cdr3_nt: TGCAGCGTTGACGGAGTGCCACATCCAGATACGCAGTATTTT

j_call: TRBJ2-2
d_call: TRBD2
v_call: TRBV5-4
clone_size: -
cdr3_aa: CASSSGTSSTGELFF
cdr3_nt: TGTGCCAGCAGCTCCGGGACTAGCAGTACCGGGGAGCTGTTTTTT

j_call: TRBJ2-7
d_call: TRBD1
v_call: TRBV10-3
clone_size: -
cdr3_aa: CAISEPGQGTYEQYF
cdr3_nt: TGTGCCATCAGTGAACCGGGACAGGGGACCTACGAGCAGTACTTC

j_call: TRBJ2-7
d_call: TRBD1
v_call: TRBV2
clone_size: -
cdr3_aa: CASLGPGQGPYEQYF
cdr3_nt: TGTGCCAGCCTTGGACCAGGACAGGGCCCCTACGAGCAGTACTTC

j_call: TRBJ2-7
d_call: TRBD2
v_call: TRBV19
clone_size: once
cdr3_aa: CASSKLAGYEQYF
cdr3_nt: TGTGCCAGTAGTAAGCTAGCGGGCTACGAGCAGTACTTC

j_call: TRBJ2-1
d_call: -
v_call: TRBV19
clone_size: -
cdr3_aa: CASRSLPNEQFF
cdr3_nt: TGTGCCAGTAGGTCACTACCGAATGAGCAGTTCTTC

j_call: TRBJ1-3
d_call: TRBD1
v_call: TRBV4-3
clone_size: few
cdr3_aa: CASSQDAGQGEYAGNTIYF
cdr3_nt: TGCGCCAGCAGCCAAGACGCCGGACAGGGGGAATATGCTGGAAACACCATATATTTT

j_call: TRBJ1-2
d_call: -
v_call: TRBV4-1
clone_size: few
cdr3_aa: CASSQGTGLYGYTF
cdr3_nt: TGCGCCAGCAGCCAAGGTACAGGGCTCTATGGCTACACCTTC

j_call: TRBJ2-5
d_call: -
v_call: TRBV5-1
clone_size: -
cdr3_aa: CASSSNGAPQETQYF
cdr3_nt: TGCGCCAGCAGCTCAAATGGGGCTCCTCAAGAGACCCAGTACTTC

j_call: TRBJ2-1
d_call: -
v_call: TRBV6-4
clone_size: -
cdr3_aa: CASSSSGTGLLGEQFF
cdr3_nt: TGTGCCAGCAGTTCTTCCGGGACTGGACTATTGGGTGAGCAGTTCTTC

j_call: TRBJ2-5
d_call: -
v_call: TRBV5-1
clone_size: -
cdr3_aa: CASSYAGETQYF
cdr3_nt: TGCGCCAGCAGCTATGCAGGAGAGACCCAGTACTTC

j_call: TRBJ2-7
d_call: TRBD2
v_call: TRBV5-6
clone_size: -
cdr3_aa: CASSLSGRWLAAQEQYF
cdr3_nt: TGTGCCAGCAGCTTGTCGGGTCGTTGGCTAGCGGCCCAGGAGCAGTACTTC

j_call: TRBJ2-1
d_call: -
v_call: TRBV27
clone_size: -
cdr3_aa: CASSQQIPGSADSYNEQFF
cdr3_nt: TGTGCCAGCAGCCAACAAATACCCGGGAGCGCGGACTCCTACAATGAGCAGTTCTTC

j_call: TRBJ2-1
d_call: -
v_call: TRBV11-3
clone_size: -
cdr3_aa: CASSLVGGASSYNEQFF
cdr3_nt: TGTGCCAGCAGCTTAGTAGGCGGAGCCAGCTCCTACAATGAGCAGTTCTTC

j_call: TRBJ1-4
d_call: -
v_call: TRBV6-6
clone_size: -
cdr3_aa: CASSQRLGGRKEKLFF
cdr3_nt: TGTGCCAGCAGTCAGAGGTTGGGAGGCCGAAAGGAAAAACTGTTTTTT

j_call: TRBJ2-5
d_call: -
v_call: TRBV27
clone_size: -
cdr3_aa: CASSLQVGFQETQYF
cdr3_nt: TGTGCCAGCAGTTTACAGGTCGGCTTTCAAGAGACCCAGTACTTC

j_call: TRBJ1-3
d_call: -
v_call: TRBV4-1
clone_size: -
cdr3_aa: CASSQVGGAAGNTIYF
cdr3_nt: TGCGCCAGCAGCCAAGTGGGAGGGGCCGCTGGAAACACCATATATTTT

j_call: TRBJ2-2
d_call: -
v_call: TRBV19
clone_size: -
cdr3_aa: CASSRLPRGELFF
cdr3_nt: TGTGCCAGTAGTAGACTTCCTCGGGGGGAGCTGTTTTTT

j_call: TRBJ2-7
d_call: TRBD1
v_call: TRBV9
clone_size: -
cdr3_aa: CASSVGPWDRGYEQYF
cdr3_nt: TGTGCCAGCAGCGTAGGTCCTTGGGACAGGGGCTACGAGCAGTACTTC

j_call: TRBJ2-5
d_call: TRBD2
v_call: TRBV5-4
clone_size: -
cdr3_aa: CASSRGGGREETQYF
cdr3_nt: TGTGCCAGCAGCCGCGGCGGGGGGCGCGAAGAGACCCAGTACTTC